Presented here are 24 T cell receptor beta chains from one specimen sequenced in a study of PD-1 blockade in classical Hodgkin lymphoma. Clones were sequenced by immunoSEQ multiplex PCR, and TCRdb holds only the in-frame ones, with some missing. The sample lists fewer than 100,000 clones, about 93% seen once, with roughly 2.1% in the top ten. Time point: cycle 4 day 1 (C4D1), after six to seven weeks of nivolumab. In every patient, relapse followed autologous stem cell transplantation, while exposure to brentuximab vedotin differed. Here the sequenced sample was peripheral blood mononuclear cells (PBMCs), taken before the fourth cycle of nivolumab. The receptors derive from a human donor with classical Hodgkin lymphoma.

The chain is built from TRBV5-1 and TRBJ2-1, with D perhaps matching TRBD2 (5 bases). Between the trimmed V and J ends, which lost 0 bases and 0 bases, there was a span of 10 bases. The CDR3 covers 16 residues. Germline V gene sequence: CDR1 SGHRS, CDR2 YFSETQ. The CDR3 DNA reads TGCGCCAGCAGCTTGGACGGGGTCCCCTCCTACAATGAGCAGTTCTTC. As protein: CASSLDGVPSYNEQFF. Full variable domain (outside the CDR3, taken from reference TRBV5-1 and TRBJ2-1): KAGVTQTPRYLIKTRGQQVTLSCSPISGHRSVSWYQQTPGQGLQFLFEYFSETQRNKGNFPGRFSGRQFSNSRSEMNVSTLELGDSALYLCASSLDGVPSYNEQFFGPGTRLTVL.

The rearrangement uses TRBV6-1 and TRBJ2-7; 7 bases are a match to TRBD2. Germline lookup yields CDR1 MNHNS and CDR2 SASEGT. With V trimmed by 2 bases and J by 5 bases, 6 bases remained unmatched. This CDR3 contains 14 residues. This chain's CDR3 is CASSEREVWNEQYF. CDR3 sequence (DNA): TGTGCCAGCAGTGAACGGGAGGTTTGGAACGAGCAGTACTTC.

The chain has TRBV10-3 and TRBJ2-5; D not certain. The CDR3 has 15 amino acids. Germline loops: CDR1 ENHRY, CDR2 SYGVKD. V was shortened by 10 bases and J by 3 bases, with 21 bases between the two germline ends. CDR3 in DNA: TGTGCCACAGCGCCCACAGCTTCGCGAGAAGAGACCCAGTACTTC. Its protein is CATAPTASREETQYF.

Here the CDR3 reads CASSAQGTVTKAFF. In DNA form, the CDR3 reads TGTGCCAGCAGCGCTCAGGGTACGGTAACTAAAGCTTTCTTT. The chain has TRBV2 and TRBJ1-1, with a weak D call TRBD1 (5 bases). The CDR3 spans 14 residues. Trimming stripped 6 bases from V and 9 bases from J, with 20 bases between. CDR1 is SNHLY and CDR2 is FYNNEI in the germline V gene.

CDR3 sequence: CASSFYLRTSGSSYNEQFF. The DNA of the CDR3 is TGTGCCAGCAGCTTCTACCTCCGGACTAGCGGAAGCTCCTACAATGAGCAGTTCTTC. The chain links TRBV13 to TRBJ2-1; 10 nucleotides line up with TRBD2. The CDR3 length is 19 residues. J was trimmed by 0 bases and V by 3 bases; bases with no gene match: 11. CDR1 PRHDT and CDR2 FYEKMQ come from the germline V gene (reference sequence).

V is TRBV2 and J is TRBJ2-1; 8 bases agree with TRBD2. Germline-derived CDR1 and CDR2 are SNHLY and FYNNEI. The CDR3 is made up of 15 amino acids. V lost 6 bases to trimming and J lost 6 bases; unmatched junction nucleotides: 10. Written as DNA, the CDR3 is TGTGCCAGCAGCCCCCCGGGGGGGAGGGCCAATGAGCAGTTCTTC. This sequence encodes CASSPPGGRANEQFF.

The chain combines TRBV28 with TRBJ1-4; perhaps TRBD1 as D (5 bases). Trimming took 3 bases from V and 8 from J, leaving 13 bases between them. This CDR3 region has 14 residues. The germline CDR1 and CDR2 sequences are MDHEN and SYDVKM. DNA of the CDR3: TGTGCCAGCAGTTTCCCGGGGGGGAGCGAAAAACTGTTTTTT. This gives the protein CASSFPGGSEKLFF.

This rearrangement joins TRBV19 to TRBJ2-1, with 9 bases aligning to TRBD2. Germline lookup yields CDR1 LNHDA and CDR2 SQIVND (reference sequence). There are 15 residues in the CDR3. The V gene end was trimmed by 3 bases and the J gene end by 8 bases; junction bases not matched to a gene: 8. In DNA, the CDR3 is TGTGCCAGTAGTATTTCTAGCGGGATAAACGATGAGCAGTTCTTC. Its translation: CASSISSGINDEQFF.

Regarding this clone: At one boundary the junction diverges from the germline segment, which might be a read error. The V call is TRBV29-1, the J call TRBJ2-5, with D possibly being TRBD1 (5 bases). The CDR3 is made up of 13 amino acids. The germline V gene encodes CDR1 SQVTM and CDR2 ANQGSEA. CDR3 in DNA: TGCAGCGTGGAAGGGGCGACTCAAGAGACCCAGTACTTC. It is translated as CSVEGATQETQYF.

The CDR3 loop reads CASSVARGGETQYF. CDR3 in DNA: TGTGCCAGCAGCGTAGCCAGGGGAGGAGAGACCCAGTACTTC. The chain uses TRBV9 and TRBJ2-5, with D tentatively TRBD1 or TRBD2 (6 bases each). Trimming removed 0 bases at V and 4 bases at J, with 10 bases between. The germline CDR1 and CDR2 sequences are SGDLS and YYNGEE. The CDR3 extends over 14 amino acids. The full variable domain, rest sourced from reference TRBV9 and TRBJ2-5, is DSGVTQTPKHLITATGQRVTLRCSPRSGDLSVYWYQQSLDQGLQFLIQYYNGEERAKGNILERFSAQQFPDLHSELNLSSLELGDSALYFCASSVARGGETQYFGPGTRLLVL.

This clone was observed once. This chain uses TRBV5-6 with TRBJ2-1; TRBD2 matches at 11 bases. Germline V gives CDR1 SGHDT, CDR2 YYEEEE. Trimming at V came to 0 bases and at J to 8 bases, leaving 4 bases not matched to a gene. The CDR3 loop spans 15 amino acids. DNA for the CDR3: TGTGCCAGCAGCTTGGTACTACTAGCGGGAGATGAGCAGTTCTTC. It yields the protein CASSLVLLAGDEQFF.

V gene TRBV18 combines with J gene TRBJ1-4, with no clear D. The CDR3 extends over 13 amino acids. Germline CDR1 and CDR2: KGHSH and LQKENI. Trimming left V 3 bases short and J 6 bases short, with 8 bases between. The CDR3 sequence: CASSPSTDEKLFF. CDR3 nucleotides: TGTGCCAGCTCACCTAGCACGGATGAAAAACTGTTTTTT. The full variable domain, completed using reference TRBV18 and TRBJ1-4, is NAGVMQNPRHLVRRRGQEARLRCSPMKGHSHVYWYRQLPEEGLKFMVYLQKENIIDESGMPKERFSAEFPKEGPSILRIQQVVRGDSAAYFCASSPSTDEKLFFGSGTQLSVL.

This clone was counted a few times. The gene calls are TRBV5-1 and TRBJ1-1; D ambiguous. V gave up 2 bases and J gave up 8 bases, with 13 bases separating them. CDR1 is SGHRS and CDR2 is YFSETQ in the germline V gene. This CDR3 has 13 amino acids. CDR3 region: CASSLAGSSEAFF. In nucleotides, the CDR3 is TGCGCCAGCAGCTTAGCCGGGTCCTCCGAAGCTTTCTTT.

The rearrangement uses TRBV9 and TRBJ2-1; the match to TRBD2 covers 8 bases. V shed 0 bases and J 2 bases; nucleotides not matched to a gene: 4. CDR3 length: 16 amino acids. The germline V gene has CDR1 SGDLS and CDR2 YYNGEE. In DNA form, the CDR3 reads TGTGCCAGCAGCGTAGGAGGGGGACTAGCCTACAATGAGCAGTTCTTC. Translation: CASSVGGGLAYNEQFF. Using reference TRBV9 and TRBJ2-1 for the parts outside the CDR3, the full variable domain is DSGVTQTPKHLITATGQRVTLRCSPRSGDLSVYWYQQSLDQGLQFLIQYYNGEERAKGNILERFSAQQFPDLHSELNLSSLELGDSALYFCASSVGGGLAYNEQFFGPGTRLTVL.

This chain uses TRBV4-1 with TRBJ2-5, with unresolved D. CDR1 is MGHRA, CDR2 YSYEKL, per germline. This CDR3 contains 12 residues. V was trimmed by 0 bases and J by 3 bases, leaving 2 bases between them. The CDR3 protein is CASSQDEETQYF. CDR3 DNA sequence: TGCGCCAGCAGCCAAGACGAAGAGACCCAGTACTTC.

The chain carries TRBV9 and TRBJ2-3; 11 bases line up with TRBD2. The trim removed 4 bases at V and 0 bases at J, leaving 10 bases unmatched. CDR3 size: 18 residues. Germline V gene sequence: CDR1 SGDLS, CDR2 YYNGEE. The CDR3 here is CASSPTGLADSSTDTQYF. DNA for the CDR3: TGTGCCAGCAGCCCTACGGGACTAGCGGATTCTAGCACAGATACGCAGTATTTT.

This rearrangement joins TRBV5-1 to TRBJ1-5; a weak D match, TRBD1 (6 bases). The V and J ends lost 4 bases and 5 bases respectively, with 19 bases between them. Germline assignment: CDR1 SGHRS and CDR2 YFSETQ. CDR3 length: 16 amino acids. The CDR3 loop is CASSPRAGDPDQPQHF. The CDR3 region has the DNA TGCGCCAGCAGCCCGCGGGCAGGGGATCCCGATCAGCCCCAGCATTTT.

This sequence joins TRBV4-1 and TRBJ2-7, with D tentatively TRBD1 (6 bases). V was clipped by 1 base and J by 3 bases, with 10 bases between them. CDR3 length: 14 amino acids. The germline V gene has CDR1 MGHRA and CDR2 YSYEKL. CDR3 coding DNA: TGCGCCAGCAGCCAAGCCGACAGGTACTACGAGCAGTACTTC. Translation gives CASSQADRYYEQYF.

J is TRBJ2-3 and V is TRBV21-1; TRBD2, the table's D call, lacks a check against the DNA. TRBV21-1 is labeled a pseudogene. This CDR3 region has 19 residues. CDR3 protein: CASSIHRLAGVLTTDTQYF. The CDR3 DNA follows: TGTGCCAGCAGCATCCACCGACTAGCGGGAGTGTTAACGACAGATACGCAGTATTTT.

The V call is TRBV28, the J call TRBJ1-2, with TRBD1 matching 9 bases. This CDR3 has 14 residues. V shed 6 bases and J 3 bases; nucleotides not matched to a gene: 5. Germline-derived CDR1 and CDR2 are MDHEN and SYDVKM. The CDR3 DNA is TGTGCCAGCAGCCAACAGGGGGCGGACTATGGCTACACCTTC. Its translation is CASSQQGADYGYTF.

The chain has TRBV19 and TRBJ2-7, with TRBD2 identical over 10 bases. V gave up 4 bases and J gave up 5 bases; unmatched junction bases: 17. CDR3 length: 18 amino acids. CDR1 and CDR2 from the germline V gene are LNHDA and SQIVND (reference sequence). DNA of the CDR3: TGTGCCAGTAGTACGATGCGGCCTAGCGGGAGAAACGGACACGAGCAGTACTTC. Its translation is CASSTMRPSGRNGHEQYF.

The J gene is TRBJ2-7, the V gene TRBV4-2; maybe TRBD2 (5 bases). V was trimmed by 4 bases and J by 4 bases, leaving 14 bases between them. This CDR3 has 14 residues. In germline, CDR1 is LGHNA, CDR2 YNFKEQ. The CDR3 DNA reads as TGTGCCAGCAGCCCCCTACTAGGGAAATACGAGCAGTACTTC. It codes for CASSPLLGKYEQYF.

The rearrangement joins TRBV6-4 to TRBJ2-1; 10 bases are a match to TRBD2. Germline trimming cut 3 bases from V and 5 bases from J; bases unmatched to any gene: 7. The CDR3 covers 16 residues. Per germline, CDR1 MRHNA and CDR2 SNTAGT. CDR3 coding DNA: TGTGCCAGCAGTGAGCTAGCGGGAGTATCCAACAATGAGCAGTTCTTC. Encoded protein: CASSELAGVSNNEQFF.

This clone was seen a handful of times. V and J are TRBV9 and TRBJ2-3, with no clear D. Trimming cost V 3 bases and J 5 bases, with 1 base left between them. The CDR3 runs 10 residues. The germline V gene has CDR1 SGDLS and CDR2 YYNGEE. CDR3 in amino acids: CASSGDTQYF. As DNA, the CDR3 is TGTGCCAGCAGCGGAGATACGCAGTATTTT.